The next 17 T cell receptor beta chains were all read from a single sample in a study of Ad26.COV2.S vaccination and SARS-CoV-2 variants. The treatment was: 15 to 20 received Ad26.COV2.S at low or high dose, single or two shots; several received placebo; per-sample allocation not given. Day 63 following the first vaccine or placebo injection was when the samples were taken. Assay: immunoSEQ multiplex PCR; the TCRdb copy retains only in-frame clones and omits some. The table includes around 320,000 clones, approximately 86% detected once. The starting material was peripheral blood, obtained in a trial of Ad26.COV2.S vaccine versus placebo. All receptors come from a person aged 18-65 years who received the Ad26.COV2.S COVID-19 vaccine or a placebo.

This chain uses TRBV5-4 with TRBJ2-1; D remains ambiguous. CDR3 size: 13 residues. Trimming cost V 0 bases and J 5 bases, with 6 bases left between them. The germline V gene has CDR1 SGHNT and CDR2 YYREEE (reference sequence). The chain's CDR3 is CASSLDFNNEQFF. In nucleotides, the CDR3 is TGTGCCAGCAGCTTGGACTTCAACAATGAGCAGTTCTTC.

The table lists this clone with a few counts. V and J are TRBV2 and TRBJ1-5, with unresolved D. From germline, CDR1 is SNHLY and CDR2 FYNNEI. This CDR3 is built from 15 residues. Trimming stripped 6 bases from V and 6 bases from J, with 18 bases between. DNA for the CDR3: TGTGCCAGCAGCCCGCCGGGTCTCAGAGTTCAGCCCCAGCATTTT. It encodes CASSPPGLRVQPQHF.

The chain is built from TRBV10-3 and TRBJ1-2, with D perhaps matching TRBD1 (6 bases). Trimming stripped 0 bases from V and 1 base from J, with 18 bases between. The CDR3 is made up of 18 amino acids. Per the germline V gene, CDR1 is ENHRY and CDR2 is SYGVKD. The CDR3 protein is CAISESGADRLLNYGYTF. CDR3 nucleotide sequence: TGTGCCATCAGTGAGTCCGGGGCGGACAGACTACTTAACTATGGCTACACCTTC.

This chain links TRBV27 with TRBJ1-5; a weak D match, TRBD1 (6 bases). Germline V gene sequence: CDR1 MNHEY, CDR2 SMNVEV (reference sequence). The CDR3 runs 14 residues. Trimming took 5 bases from V and 6 from J, leaving 14 bases between them. The CDR3 protein is CASSLYGTFQPQHF. CDR3 nucleotide sequence: TGTGCCAGCAGTCTATATGGGACATTTCAGCCCCAGCATTTT.

The chain links TRBV5-4 to TRBJ1-2, with 9 bases aligning to TRBD1. V was pared by 0 bases and J by 3 bases, with 6 bases of the junction left unmatched. Germline loops: CDR1 SGHNT, CDR2 YYREEE (reference sequence). CDR3 length: 16 amino acids. CDR3 sequence: CASSLGKRTGDYGYTF. The CDR3 nucleotides read TGTGCCAGCAGCTTGGGGAAAAGGACAGGGGACTATGGCTACACCTTC.

The genes are TRBV18 and TRBJ2-3; possibly TRBD2 for D (5 bases). Germline assignment: CDR1 KGHSH and CDR2 LQKENI. Trimming left V 3 bases short and J 2 bases short, with 9 bases between. CDR3 size: 14 residues. CDR3 bases: TGTGCCAGCTCACCCGGGGTTCCCACAGATACGCAGTATTTT. Protein product: CASSPGVPTDTQYF.

V is TRBV6-5 and J is TRBJ1-1; tentatively, D is TRBD1 (5 bases). CDR3 length: 16 residues. The ends were cut back, 0 bases at V and 2 bases at J, with 13 bases in the middle. CDR1 and CDR2 from the germline V gene are MNHEY and SVGAGI. The CDR3 reads CASSYSGGYPNTEAFF. The CDR3 DNA reads TGTGCCAGCAGTTACTCGGGGGGTTATCCCAACACTGAAGCTTTCTTT.

V is TRBV20-1 and J is TRBJ1-1; a possible D gene is TRBD1 (5 bases). The germline V gene has CDR1 DFQATT and CDR2 SNEGSKA (reference sequence). The CDR3 totals 15 residues. V shed 3 bases and J shed 3 bases, with 17 bases lying between them. The CDR3 DNA reads TGCAGTGCTAGTGGGGACGGAGGGAGGGACACTGAAGCTTTCTTT. This translates into CSASGDGGRDTEAFF.

The chain joins TRBV4-1 to TRBJ2-3; TRBD1 matches at 12 bases. This CDR3 contains 16 residues. CDR1 is MGHRA, CDR2 YSYEKL, per germline. Trimming took 1 base from V and 5 from J; bases not matched to a gene: 4. The DNA for the CDR3 is TGCGCCAGCAGCCAAGGGGACAGGGGGCGCGGAGATACGCAGTATTTT. Translating gives CASSQGDRGRGDTQYF.

This clone was observed once. The gene calls are TRBV3-1 (or the pseudogene TRBV3-2) and TRBJ2-3; perhaps D is TRBD1 or TRBD2 (5 bases each). The germline gives CDR1 LGHDT, CDR2 YNNKEL (reference sequence). Trimming left V 1 base short and J 11 bases short, with 16 bases between. This CDR3 spans 14 amino acids. CDR3 coding DNA: TGTGCCAGCAGCCAAGTAGGGACCGGAGGAGGGCAGTATTTT. Protein: CASSQVGTGGGQYF.

The chain joins TRBV6-4 to TRBJ2-3; no reliable D call. Germline CDR1 is MRHNA and CDR2 is SNTAGT. The length of the CDR3 is 16 residues. The V gene lost 2 bases and the J gene lost 1 base, with 13 bases spanning the gap. CDR3 in amino acids: CASSDTAVSRTDTQYF. DNA of the CDR3: TGTGCCAGCAGTGACACAGCCGTTTCCCGCACAGATACGCAGTATTTT.

The rearrangement uses TRBV29-1 and TRBJ1-1, with 9 bases matching TRBD1. The CDR3 runs to 13 residues. The germline gives CDR1 SQVTM, CDR2 ANQGSEA. V was pared by 6 bases and J by 4 bases, with 6 bases of the junction left unmatched. The CDR3 bases are TGCAGCGTATGGGACAGGGAGGCCACTGAAGCTTTCTTT. Encoded protein: CSVWDREATEAFF.

V usage is TRBV30 and J usage is TRBJ2-3; D is perhaps TRBD1 (5 bases). Germline CDR1 and CDR2: GTSNPN and SVGIG (reference sequence). V lost 0 bases and J 2 bases, leaving 12 bases between the germline ends. The CDR3 is 15 amino acids. The CDR3 DNA is TGTGCCTGGAGTGTACTGGCAGGGAACACAGATACGCAGTATTTT. Its protein product is CAWSVLAGNTDTQYF.

This clone was seen more than once but under ten times. The chain employs TRBV7-2 and TRBJ1-5; D not certain. The germline CDR1 and CDR2 sequences are SGHTA and FQGNSA. V gave up 1 base and J gave up 1 base, with 11 bases separating them. The length of the CDR3 is 16 residues. The CDR3 sequence: CASSLVGSQSNQPQHF. In DNA form, the CDR3 reads TGTGCCAGCAGCTTAGTAGGCAGTCAAAGCAATCAGCCCCAGCATTTT. Variable domain in full (rest from reference TRBV7-2 and TRBJ1-5): GAGVSQSPSNKVTEKGKDVELRCDPISGHTALYWYRQSLGQGLEFLIYFQGNSAPDKSGLPSDRFSAERTGGSVSTLTIQRTQQEDSAVYLCASSLVGSQSNQPQHFGDGTRLSIL.

This clone has just a few counts. The V call is TRBV5-1, the J call TRBJ1-4; D call uncertain. CDR3 size: 13 residues. Trimming shortened V by 0 bases and J by 6 bases, and 6 bases separated the two germline ends. Germline V gene lookup returns CDR1 SGHRS and CDR2 YFSETQ. CDR3 region: CASSLGAYEKLFF. The CDR3 bases are TGCGCCAGCAGCTTGGGGGCTTATGAAAAACTGTTTTTT.

V gene TRBV29-1 combines with J gene TRBJ2-7; D might be TRBD2 (5 bases). Germline CDR1 SQVTM, CDR2 ANQGSEA. The CDR3 spans 11 residues. V lost 7 bases and J lost 7, with 14 bases in between. The CDR3 is CSANGRGEQYF. DNA of the CDR3: TGCAGCGCCAACGGTCGGGGTGAGCAGTACTTC.

The V call is TRBV6-2 or TRBV6-3, the J call TRBJ1-1; the D is unclear. This CDR3 spans 12 amino acids. Germline V CDR1 and CDR2: MNHEY, SVGEGT. The V end was cut by 5 bases, the J end by 4 bases, with 8 bases between. The CDR3: CASSTLFTEAFF. CDR3 coding DNA: TGTGCCAGCAGTACCCTCTTCACTGAAGCTTTCTTT.